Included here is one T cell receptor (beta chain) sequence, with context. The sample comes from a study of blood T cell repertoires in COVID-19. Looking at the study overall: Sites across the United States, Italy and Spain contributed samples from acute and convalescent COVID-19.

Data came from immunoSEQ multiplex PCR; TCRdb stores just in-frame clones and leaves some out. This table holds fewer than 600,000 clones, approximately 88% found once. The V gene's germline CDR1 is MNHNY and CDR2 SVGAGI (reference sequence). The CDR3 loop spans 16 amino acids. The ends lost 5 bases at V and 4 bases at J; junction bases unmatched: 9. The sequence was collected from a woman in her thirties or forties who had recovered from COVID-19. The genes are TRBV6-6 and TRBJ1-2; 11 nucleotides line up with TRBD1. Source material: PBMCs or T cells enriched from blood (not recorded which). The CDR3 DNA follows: TGTGCCAGCAGTGGAAGGACAGGGGGCGAAAGCTATGGCTACACCTTC. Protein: CASSGRTGGESYGYTF.